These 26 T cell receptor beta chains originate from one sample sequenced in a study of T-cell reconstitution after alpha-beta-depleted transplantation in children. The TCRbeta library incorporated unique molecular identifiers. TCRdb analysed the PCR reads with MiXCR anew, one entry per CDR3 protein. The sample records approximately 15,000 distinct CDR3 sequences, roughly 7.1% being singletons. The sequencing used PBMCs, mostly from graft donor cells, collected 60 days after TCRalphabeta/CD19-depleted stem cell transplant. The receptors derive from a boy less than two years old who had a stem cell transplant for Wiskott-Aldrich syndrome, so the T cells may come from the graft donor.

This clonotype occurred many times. In nucleotides, the CDR3 is TGTGCCAGCAGGCTAGCGGGAGGGTACAATGAGCAGTTCTTC. Its protein is CASRLAGGYNEQFF. The chain is built from TRBV3-1 and TRBJ2-1; 12 bases are shared with TRBD2. Germline CDR1 is LGHDT and CDR2 is YNNKEL (reference sequence). Unmatched junction bases numbered 1, after V lost 6 bases and J lost 4 bases. CDR3 length equals 14 residues.

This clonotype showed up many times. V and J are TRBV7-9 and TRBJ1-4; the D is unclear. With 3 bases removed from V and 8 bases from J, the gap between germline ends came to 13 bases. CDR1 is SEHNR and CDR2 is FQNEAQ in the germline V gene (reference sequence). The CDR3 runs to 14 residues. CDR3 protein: CASSFPPGGEKLFF. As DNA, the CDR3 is TGTGCCAGCAGCTTCCCCCCGGGCGGCGAAAAACTGTTTTTT.

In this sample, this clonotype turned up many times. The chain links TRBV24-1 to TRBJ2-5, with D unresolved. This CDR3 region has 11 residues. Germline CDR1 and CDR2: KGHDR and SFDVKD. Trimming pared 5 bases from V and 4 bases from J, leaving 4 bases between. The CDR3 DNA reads TGTGCCACCAGTGCCGGAGAGACCCAGTACTTC. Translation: CATSAGETQYF.

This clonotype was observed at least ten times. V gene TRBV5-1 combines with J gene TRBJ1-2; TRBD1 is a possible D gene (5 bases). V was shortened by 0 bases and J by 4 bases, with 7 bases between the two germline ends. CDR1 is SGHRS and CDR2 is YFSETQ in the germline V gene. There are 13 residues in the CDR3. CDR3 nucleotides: TGCGCCAGCAGCTTGGGGGGCTGCTATGGCTACACCTTC. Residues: CASSLGGCYGYTF.

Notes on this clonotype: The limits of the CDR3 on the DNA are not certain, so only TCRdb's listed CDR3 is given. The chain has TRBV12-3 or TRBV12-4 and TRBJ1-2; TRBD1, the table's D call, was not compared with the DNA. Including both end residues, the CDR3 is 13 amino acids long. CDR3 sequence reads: CASILGQGYGYTF.

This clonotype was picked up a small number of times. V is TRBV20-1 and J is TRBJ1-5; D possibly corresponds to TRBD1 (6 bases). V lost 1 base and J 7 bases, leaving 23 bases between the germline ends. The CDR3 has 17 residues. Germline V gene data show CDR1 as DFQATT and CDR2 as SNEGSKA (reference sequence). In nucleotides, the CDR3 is TGCAGTGCTAGAGGGTCCCCTTTTCTGGAGGGGGGACAGCCCCAGCATTTT. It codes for CSARGSPFLEGGQPQHF.

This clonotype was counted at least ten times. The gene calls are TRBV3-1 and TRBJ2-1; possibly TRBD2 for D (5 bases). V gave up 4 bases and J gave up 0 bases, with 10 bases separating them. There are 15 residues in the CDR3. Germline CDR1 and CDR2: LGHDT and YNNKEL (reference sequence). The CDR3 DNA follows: TGTGCCAGCAGCCCAACTAGGAGCTCCTACAATGAGCAGTTCTTC. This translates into CASSPTRSSYNEQFF.

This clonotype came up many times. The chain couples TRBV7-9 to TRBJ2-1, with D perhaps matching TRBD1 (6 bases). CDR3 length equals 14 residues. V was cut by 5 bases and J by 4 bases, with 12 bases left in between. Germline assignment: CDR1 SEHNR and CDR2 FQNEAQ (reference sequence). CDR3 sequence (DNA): TGTGCCAGCAGCCGGGACACGGAGTACAATGAGCAGTTCTTC. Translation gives CASSRDTEYNEQFF.

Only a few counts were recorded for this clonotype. CDR3 region: CASTPPSRGGELFF. CDR3 nucleotides: TGTGCCAGCACACCTCCTTCCAGGGGTGGGGAGCTGTTTTTT. The chain is built from TRBV19 and TRBJ2-2; perhaps TRBD1 as D (6 bases). Germline assignment: CDR1 LNHDA and CDR2 SQIVND (reference sequence). This CDR3 is 14 amino acids long. Trimming left V 9 bases short and J 8 bases short, with 19 bases between.

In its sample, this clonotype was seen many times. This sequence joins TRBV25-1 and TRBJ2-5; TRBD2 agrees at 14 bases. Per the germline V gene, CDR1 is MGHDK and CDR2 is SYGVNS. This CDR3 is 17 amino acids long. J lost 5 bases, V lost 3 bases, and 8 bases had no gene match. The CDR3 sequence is CASSDRLAGGPGETQYF. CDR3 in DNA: TGTGCCAGCAGTGACCGACTAGCGGGAGGGCCCGGTGAGACCCAGTACTTC.

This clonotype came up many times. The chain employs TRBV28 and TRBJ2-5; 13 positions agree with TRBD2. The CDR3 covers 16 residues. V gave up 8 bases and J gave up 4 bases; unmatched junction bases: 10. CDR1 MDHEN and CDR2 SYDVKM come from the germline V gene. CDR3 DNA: TGTGCCAGCGGGACTAGCGGGAAAGGGTCTCTAGAGACCCAGTACTTC. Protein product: CASGTSGKGSLETQYF. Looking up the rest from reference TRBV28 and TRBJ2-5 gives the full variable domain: DVKVTQSSRYLVKRTGEKVFLECVQDMDHENMFWYRQDPGLGLRLIYFSYDVKMKEKGDIPEGYSVSREKKERFSLILESASTNQTSMYLCASGTSGKGSLETQYFGPGTRLLVL.

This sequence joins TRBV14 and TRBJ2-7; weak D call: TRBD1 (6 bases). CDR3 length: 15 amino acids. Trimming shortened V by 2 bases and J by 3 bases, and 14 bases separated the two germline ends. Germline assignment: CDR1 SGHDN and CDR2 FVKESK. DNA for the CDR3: TGTGCCAGCAGCCAAATACAGGGCTCATTCTACGAGCAGTACTTC. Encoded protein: CASSQIQGSFYEQYF.

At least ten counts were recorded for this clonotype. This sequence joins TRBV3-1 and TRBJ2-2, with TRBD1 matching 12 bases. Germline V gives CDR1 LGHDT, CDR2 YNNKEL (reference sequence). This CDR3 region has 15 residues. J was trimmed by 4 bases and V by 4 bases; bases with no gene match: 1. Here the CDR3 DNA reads TGTGCCAGCAGCCGGGGACAGGGGGCCACCGGGGAGCTGTTTTTT. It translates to CASSRGQGATGELFF. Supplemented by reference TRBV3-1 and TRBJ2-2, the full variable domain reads DTAVSQTPKYLVTQMGNDKSIKCEQNLGHDTMYWYKQDSKKFLKIMFSYNNKELIINETVPNRFSPKSPDKAHLNLHINSLELGDSAVYFCASSRGQGATGELFFGEGSRLTVL.

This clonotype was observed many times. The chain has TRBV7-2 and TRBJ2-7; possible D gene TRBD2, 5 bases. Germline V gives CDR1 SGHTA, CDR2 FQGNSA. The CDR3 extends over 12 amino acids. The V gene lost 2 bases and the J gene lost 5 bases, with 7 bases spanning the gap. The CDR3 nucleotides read TGTGCCAGCAGCTTAAGCGGCCACGAGCAGTACTTC. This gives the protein CASSLSGHEQYF.

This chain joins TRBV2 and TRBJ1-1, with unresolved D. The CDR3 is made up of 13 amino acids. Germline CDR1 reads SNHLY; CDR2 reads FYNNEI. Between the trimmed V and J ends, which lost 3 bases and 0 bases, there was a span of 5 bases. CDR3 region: CASSDKVNTEAFF. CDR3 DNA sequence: TGTGCCAGCAGTGATAAAGTGAACACTGAAGCTTTCTTT.

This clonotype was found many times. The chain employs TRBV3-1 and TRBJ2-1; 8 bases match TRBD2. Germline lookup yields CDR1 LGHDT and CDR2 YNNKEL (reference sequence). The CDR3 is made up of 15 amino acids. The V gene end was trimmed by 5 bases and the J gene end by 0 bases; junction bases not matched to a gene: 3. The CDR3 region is CASSGREGSYNEQFF. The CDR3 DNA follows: TGTGCCAGCAGCGGACGGGAGGGCTCCTACAATGAGCAGTTCTTC.

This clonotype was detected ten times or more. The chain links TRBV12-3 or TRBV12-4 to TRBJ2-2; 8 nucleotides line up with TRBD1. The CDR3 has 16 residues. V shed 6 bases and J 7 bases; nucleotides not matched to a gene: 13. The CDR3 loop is CASSRQLGQGSGELFF. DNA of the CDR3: TGTGCCAGCAGCCGCCAATTAGGACAGGGCAGCGGGGAGCTGTTTTTT.

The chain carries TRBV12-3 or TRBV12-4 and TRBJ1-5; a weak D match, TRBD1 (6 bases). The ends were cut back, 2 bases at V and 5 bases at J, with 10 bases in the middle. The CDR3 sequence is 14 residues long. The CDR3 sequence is CASSLTRGHQPQHF. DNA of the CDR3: TGTGCCAGCAGTTTAACCAGGGGCCATCAGCCCCAGCATTTT.

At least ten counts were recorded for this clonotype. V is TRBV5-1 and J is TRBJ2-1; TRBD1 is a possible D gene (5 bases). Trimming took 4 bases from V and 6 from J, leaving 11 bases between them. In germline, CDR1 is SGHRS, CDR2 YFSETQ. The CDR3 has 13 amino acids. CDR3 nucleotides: TGCGCCAGCAGCAGGGGTGGCTCCAATGAGCAGTTCTTC. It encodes CASSRGGSNEQFF. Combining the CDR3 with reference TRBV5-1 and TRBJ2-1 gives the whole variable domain KAGVTQTPRYLIKTRGQQVTLSCSPISGHRSVSWYQQTPGQGLQFLFEYFSETQRNKGNFPGRFSGRQFSNSRSEMNVSTLELGDSALYLCASSRGGSNEQFFGPGTRLTVL.

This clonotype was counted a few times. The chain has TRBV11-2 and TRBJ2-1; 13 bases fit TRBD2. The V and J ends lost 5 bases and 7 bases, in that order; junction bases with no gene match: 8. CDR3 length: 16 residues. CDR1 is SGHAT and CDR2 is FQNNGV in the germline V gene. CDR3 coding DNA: TGTGCCAGCAGCCGCGCGGGGACTAGCGGGAAGAATGAGCAGTTCTTC. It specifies CASSRAGTSGKNEQFF.

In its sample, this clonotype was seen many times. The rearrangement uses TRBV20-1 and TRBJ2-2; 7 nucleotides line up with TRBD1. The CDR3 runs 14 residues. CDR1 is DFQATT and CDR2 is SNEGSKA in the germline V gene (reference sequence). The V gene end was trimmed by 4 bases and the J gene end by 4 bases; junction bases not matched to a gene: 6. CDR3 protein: CSANPTGRTGELFF. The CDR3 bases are TGCAGTGCTAACCCGACAGGGCGCACCGGGGAGCTGTTTTTT.

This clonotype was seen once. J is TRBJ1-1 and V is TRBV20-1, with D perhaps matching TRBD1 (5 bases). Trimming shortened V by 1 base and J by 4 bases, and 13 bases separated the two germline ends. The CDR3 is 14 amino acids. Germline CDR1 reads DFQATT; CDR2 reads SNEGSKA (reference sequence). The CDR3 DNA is TGCAGTGCTAGAGTGCAAGGGGCCGGCACTGAAGCTTTCTTT. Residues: CSARVQGAGTEAFF.

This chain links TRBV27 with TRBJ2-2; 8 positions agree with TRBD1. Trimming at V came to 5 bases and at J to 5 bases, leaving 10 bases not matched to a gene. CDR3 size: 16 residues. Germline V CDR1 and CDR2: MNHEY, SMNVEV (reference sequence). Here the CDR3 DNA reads TGTGCCAGCAGTCCTACACCCGGACAGGGTACCGGGGAGCTGTTTTTT. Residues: CASSPTPGQGTGELFF.

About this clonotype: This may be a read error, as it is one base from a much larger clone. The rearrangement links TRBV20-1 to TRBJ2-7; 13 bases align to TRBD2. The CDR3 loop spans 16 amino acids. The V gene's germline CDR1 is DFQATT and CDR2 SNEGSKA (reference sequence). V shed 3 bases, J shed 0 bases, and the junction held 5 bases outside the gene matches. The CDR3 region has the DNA TGCAGTGCTAGCGGACTAGCGGGGGCGAGCTCCTACGAGCAGTACTTC. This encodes CSASGLAGASSYEQYF.

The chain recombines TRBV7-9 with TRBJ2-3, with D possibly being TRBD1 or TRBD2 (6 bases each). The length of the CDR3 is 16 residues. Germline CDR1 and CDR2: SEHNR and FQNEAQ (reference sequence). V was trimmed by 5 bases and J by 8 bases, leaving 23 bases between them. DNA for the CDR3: TGTGCCAGCAGCCCGCGGGTGCGGGACACCCCGGTTACGCAGTATTTT. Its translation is CASSPRVRDTPVTQYF.

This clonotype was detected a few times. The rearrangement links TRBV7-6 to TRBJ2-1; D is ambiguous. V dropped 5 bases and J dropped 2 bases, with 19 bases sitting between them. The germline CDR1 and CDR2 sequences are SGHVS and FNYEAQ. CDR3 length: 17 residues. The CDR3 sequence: CASSQERTVPPYNEQFF. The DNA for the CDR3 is TGTGCCAGCAGCCAAGAAAGGACGGTCCCACCCTACAATGAGCAGTTCTTC.